The clone carrying this T cell receptor beta chain has at least ten counts. This specimen comes from a study of T-cell reconstitution after alpha-beta-depleted transplantation in children. Unique molecular identifiers were used to barcode this TCRbeta library. From the PCR reads, TCRdb called clonotypes with MiXCR, one entry per CDR3 protein. The sample records approximately 89,000 distinct CDR3 sequences, around a sixth being singletons. Sequenced material: PBMCs, mostly from graft donor cells, taken 180 days after TCRalphabeta/CD19-depleted stem cell transplant. The clonotype was recovered from a male patient between 2 and 10 years old who had a stem cell transplant for acute lymphoblastic leukemia, so the T cells may come from the graft donor.

The CDR3 loop is CASSWLAGPQETQYF. In DNA form, the CDR3 reads TGTGCCAGCAGTTGGCTAGCGGGCCCCCAAGAGACCCAGTACTTC. The chain has TRBV12-3 or TRBV12-4 and TRBJ2-5; 8 positions match TRBD2. This CDR3 is 15 amino acids long. V lost 4 bases to trimming and J lost 1 base; unmatched junction nucleotides: 5.